This entry lists 30 T cell receptor beta chains sequenced from one sample in a study of somatic mutations in cytotoxic T cells in rheumatoid arthritis. TCRdb keeps only in-frame clones here, not all; method: immunoSEQ multiplex PCR. The table shows several thousand clones, with roughly 60% occurring only once. Sequenced sample: CD8+ T cells sorted from blood. These receptor sequences come from a woman aged 40-49 years in good health.

This chain uses TRBV4-1 with TRBJ1-1, with D hard to call. This CDR3 contains 16 residues. Trimming took off 1 base at V and 6 bases at J, with 18 bases between the two ends. Germline V lookup: CDR1 MGHRA, CDR2 YSYEKL. CDR3 DNA: TGCGCCAGCAGCCAAGCCCCACATACCGAGGTTGCTGAAGCTTTCTTT. Translating it yields CASSQAPHTEVAEAFF.

J is TRBJ2-1 and V is TRBV7-9; 9 bases map to TRBD2. Germline V gene data show CDR1 as SEHNR and CDR2 as FQNEAQ (reference sequence). The V gene end was trimmed by 5 bases and the J gene end by 8 bases; junction bases not matched to a gene: 4. This CDR3 contains 13 residues. CDR3 in amino acids: CASSVSGRDEQFF. The CDR3 nucleotides read TGTGCCAGCAGCGTTAGCGGGAGAGATGAGCAGTTCTTC.

The chain couples TRBV6-5 to TRBJ1-5; maybe TRBD1 (5 bases). CDR1 and CDR2 from the germline V gene are MNHEY and SVGAGI. The V gene lost 2 bases and the J gene lost 5 bases, with 10 bases spanning the gap. The CDR3 has 14 residues. CDR3 protein: CASSYGGNDQPQHF. In DNA form, the CDR3 reads TGTGCCAGCAGTTACGGGGGGAACGATCAGCCCCAGCATTTT.

This clone was recorded a few times. The chain uses TRBV7-6 and TRBJ2-5; 8 positions agree with TRBD2. The CDR3 is made up of 15 amino acids. Per the germline V gene, CDR1 is SGHVS and CDR2 is FNYEAQ. Losses at the gene ends were 3 bases for V and 5 bases for J; bases not matched to a gene: 8. The CDR3 region has the DNA TGTGCCAGCAGCTTTAATAGCGGGACGGGTGAGACCCAGTACTTC. Translating gives CASSFNSGTGETQYF.

This chain uses TRBV5-8 with TRBJ2-3; 7 nucleotides agree with TRBD2. The CDR3 has 15 amino acids. V lost 3 bases to trimming and J lost 4 bases; unmatched junction nucleotides: 8. Looked up from germline, CDR1 is SGHTS and CDR2 is YDEGEE. CDR3 loop: CASSSGLGNADTQYF. As DNA, the CDR3 is TGTGCCAGCAGCTCTGGACTAGGCAACGCAGATACGCAGTATTTT.

This clone has only one observation. The chain carries TRBV11-3 and TRBJ2-7; D possibly corresponds to TRBD1 (5 bases). V lost 2 bases and J 4 bases, leaving 12 bases between the germline ends. This CDR3 comprises 14 residues. Germline lookup yields CDR1 SGHNT and CDR2 YENEEA. CDR3 in amino acids: CASSLRASGYEQYF. The DNA of the CDR3 is TGTGCCAGCAGCTTAAGGGCCTCAGGGTACGAGCAGTACTTC.

This clone was detected only a few times. The chain links TRBV29-1 to TRBJ2-2, with a possible D match to TRBD1 (5 bases). CDR1 SQVTM and CDR2 ANQGSEA come from the germline V gene. With 7 bases removed from V and 1 base from J, the gap between germline ends came to 7 bases. The CDR3 totals 12 residues. CDR3 loop: CSATGNTGELFF. The CDR3 nucleotides read TGCAGCGCCACAGGGAACACCGGGGAGCTGTTTTTT.

In this sample, this clone turned up a few times. V gene TRBV6-5 combines with J gene TRBJ1-1, with TRBD1 identical over 7 bases. The trim removed 3 bases at V and 1 base at J, leaving 8 bases unmatched. The CDR3 loop spans 16 amino acids. Germline CDR1 MNHEY, CDR2 SVGAGI. Here the CDR3 reads CASSYTPGQPNTEAFF. The CDR3, as DNA: TGTGCCAGCAGTTATACCCCGGGACAGCCGAACACTGAAGCTTTCTTT.

This chain joins TRBV5-6 and TRBJ2-3; TRBD2 is a possible D gene (5 bases). The CDR3 is made up of 13 amino acids. Trimming took off 7 bases at V and 2 bases at J, with 11 bases between the two ends. The germline V gene has CDR1 SGHDT and CDR2 YYEEEE. The CDR3 DNA sequence: TGTGCCAGCCTCGGGGAAACCACAGATACGCAGTATTTT. This translates into CASLGETTDTQYF.

V gene TRBV30 combines with J gene TRBJ2-1, with 10 bases fitting TRBD2. Germline-derived CDR1 and CDR2 are GTSNPN and SVGIG (reference sequence). V was clipped by 5 bases and J by 3 bases; unmatched bases: 13. This CDR3 comprises 17 residues. The CDR3 loop reads CAWEGVAGGLYYNEQFF. The CDR3 region has the DNA TGTGCCTGGGAGGGGGTAGCGGGAGGTCTCTACTACAATGAGCAGTTCTTC.

By share of the sample, this clone is medium-sized. The chain carries TRBV2 and TRBJ1-5, with D possibly being TRBD1 (5 bases). V was pared by 7 bases and J by 5 bases, with 9 bases between. From germline, CDR1 is SNHLY and CDR2 FYNNEI. This CDR3 is built from 12 residues. The CDR3 here is CASKTGDQPQHF. DNA of the CDR3: TGTGCCAGCAAAACAGGTGATCAGCCCCAGCATTTT.

This clone has just one count. The chain joins TRBV6-5 to TRBJ2-1; the D is unclear. Per the germline V gene, CDR1 is MNHEY and CDR2 is SVGAGI. There are 14 residues in the CDR3. Trimming removed 4 bases at V and 5 bases at J, with 12 bases between. The CDR3 DNA is TGTGCCAGCAGTTCCCCCCTGCTTAACAATGAGCAGTTCTTC. Its translation: CASSSPLLNNEQFF.

V and J are TRBV5-6 and TRBJ2-4; no definite D call. Trimming cost V 0 bases and J 0 bases, with 10 bases left between them. In germline, CDR1 is SGHDT, CDR2 YYEEEE. The CDR3 has 16 amino acids. In DNA, the CDR3 is TGTGCCAGCAGCTTGGATCACAGCCTAGCCAAAAACATTCAGTACTTC. Protein product: CASSLDHSLAKNIQYF.

The chain links TRBV28 to TRBJ2-7; TRBD2 might be the D (5 bases). Germline V gene data show CDR1 as MDHEN and CDR2 as SYDVKM. The CDR3 contains 13 residues. The ends were cut back, 3 bases at V and 2 bases at J, with 8 bases in the middle. CDR3 residues: CASSFGLTYEQYF. In nucleotides, the CDR3 is TGTGCCAGCAGTTTTGGACTTACCTACGAGCAGTACTTC. Drawing the rest from reference TRBV28 and TRBJ2-7, the complete variable domain is DVKVTQSSRYLVKRTGEKVFLECVQDMDHENMFWYRQDPGLGLRLIYFSYDVKMKEKGDIPEGYSVSREKKERFSLILESASTNQTSMYLCASSFGLTYEQYFGPGTRLTVT.

This clone came up once. The J gene is TRBJ1-1, the V gene TRBV11-2; possible D gene TRBD1, 5 bases. CDR1 SGHAT and CDR2 FQNNGV come from the germline V gene. This CDR3 is built from 15 residues. Trimming shortened V by 5 bases and J by 5 bases, and 18 bases separated the two germline ends. The CDR3 here is CASSPPQEGRTEAFF. DNA of the CDR3: TGTGCCAGCAGCCCGCCGCAGGAGGGACGGACTGAAGCTTTCTTT.

The rearrangement uses TRBV29-1 and TRBJ1-1; D remains unclear. Looked up from germline, CDR1 is SQVTM and CDR2 is ANQGSEA. This CDR3 spans 13 amino acids. V was trimmed by 8 bases and J by 2 bases, leaving 15 bases between them. Here the CDR3 reads CSSGEGLNTEAFF. In DNA form, the CDR3 reads TGCAGCTCTGGGGAAGGACTAAACACTGAAGCTTTCTTT.

This clone has just a few counts. The gene calls are TRBV7-8 and TRBJ1-1; D is possibly TRBD1 (6 bases). Per germline, CDR1 SGHVS and CDR2 FQNEAQ. This CDR3 has 14 residues. Trimming left V 3 bases short and J 4 bases short, with 12 bases between. The CDR3 nucleotides are TGTGCCAGCAGCTTGGGGACAACCTCCACTGAAGCTTTCTTT. This encodes CASSLGTTSTEAFF. Complete variable domain (other parts from reference TRBV7-8 and TRBJ1-1): GAGVSQSPRYKVAKRGQDVALRCDPISGHVSLFWYQQALGQGPEFLTYFQNEAQLDKSGLPSDRFFAERPEGSVSTLKIQRTQQEDSAVYLCASSLGTTSTEAFFGQGTRLTVV.

The chain combines TRBV5-1 with TRBJ2-2, with unresolved D. Between the trimmed V and J ends, which lost 0 bases and 5 bases, there was a span of 8 bases. The CDR3 sequence is 14 residues long. Germline CDR1 is SGHRS and CDR2 is YFSETQ. The CDR3 nucleotides read TGCGCCAGCAGCTTGGTTTTCGGGACCGGGGAGCTGTTTTTT. This codes for CASSLVFGTGELFF.

This clone has a handful of counts. V and J are TRBV11-2 and TRBJ2-7, with D possibly TRBD1 on 5 matching bases. The CDR3 is made up of 12 amino acids. Trimming left V 3 bases short and J 5 bases short, with 8 bases between. Germline CDR1 reads SGHAT; CDR2 reads FQNNGV. This CDR3 reads CASSFRVDEQYF. The CDR3, as DNA: TGTGCCAGCAGCTTCAGGGTTGACGAGCAGTACTTC.

The chain links TRBV28 to TRBJ2-7; 11 nucleotides line up with TRBD1. Germline V gene lookup returns CDR1 MDHEN and CDR2 SYDVKM. This CDR3 spans 14 amino acids. The V gene end was trimmed by 4 bases and the J gene end by 3 bases; junction bases not matched to a gene: 2. CDR3 sequence: CASSSGTGGYEQYF. In DNA form, the CDR3 reads TGTGCCAGCAGTTCTGGGACAGGGGGCTACGAGCAGTACTTC.

The V gene is TRBV13, the J gene TRBJ2-3; the D is unclear. V gave up 4 bases and J gave up 6 bases, with 11 bases separating them. Germline V gives CDR1 PRHDT, CDR2 FYEKMQ (reference sequence). The CDR3 loop spans 13 amino acids. Here the CDR3 DNA reads TGTGCCAGCAGCTGGGTGGTAGGCGATACGCAGTATTTT. It specifies CASSWVVGDTQYF.

This clone was counted only a few times. The rearrangement links TRBV6-5 to TRBJ1-2; tentative D call: TRBD1 (5 bases). Germline CDR1 MNHEY, CDR2 SVGAGI. The V end was cut by 4 bases, the J end by 2 bases, with 8 bases between. The CDR3 is 13 amino acids. CDR3 residues: CASSLGLNYGYTF. The CDR3 coding sequence is TGTGCCAGCAGTTTGGGACTCAACTATGGCTACACCTTC.

The chain combines TRBV9 with TRBJ2-2; D is undetermined. This CDR3 spans 15 amino acids. The ends were cut back, 0 bases at V and 4 bases at J, with 10 bases in the middle. Germline V gene sequence: CDR1 SGDLS, CDR2 YYNGEE. The CDR3 DNA reads as TGTGCCAGCAGCGTAGGATCGTATATCACCGGGGAGCTGTTTTTT. Encoded protein: CASSVGSYITGELFF.

J is TRBJ2-2 and V is TRBV30; 7 nucleotides agree with TRBD2. CDR3 size: 16 residues. Germline CDR1 is GTSNPN and CDR2 is SVGIG (reference sequence). V was pared by 4 bases and J by 5 bases, with 13 bases of the junction left unmatched. The CDR3 region is CAWTSRGSRGTGELFF. Written as DNA, the CDR3 is TGTGCCTGGACCTCCCGCGGGAGCCGGGGGACCGGGGAGCTGTTTTTT.

This clone occurred a few times. V usage is TRBV28 and J usage is TRBJ1-1; 7 bases agree with TRBD1. This CDR3 comprises 13 residues. With V trimmed by 6 bases and J by 3 bases, 4 bases remained unmatched. Germline assignment: CDR1 MDHEN and CDR2 SYDVKM. The CDR3 loop reads CASRPTGYTEAFF. The CDR3 coding sequence is TGTGCCAGCAGGCCGACAGGGTACACTGAAGCTTTCTTT. Complete variable domain (other parts from reference TRBV28 and TRBJ1-1): DVKVTQSSRYLVKRTGEKVFLECVQDMDHENMFWYRQDPGLGLRLIYFSYDVKMKEKGDIPEGYSVSREKKERFSLILESASTNQTSMYLCASRPTGYTEAFFGQGTRLTVV.

This clone showed up just once. This sequence joins TRBV11-3 and TRBJ2-3; D not certain. V lost 5 bases to trimming and J lost 6 bases, with 9 bases between them. Germline V CDR1 and CDR2: SGHNT, YENEEA. The CDR3 is made up of 12 amino acids. The CDR3 loop reads CASSPGADTQYF. For the CDR3, the DNA is TGTGCCAGCAGCCCAGGTGCGGATACGCAGTATTTT.

This clone occurred a few times. V and J are TRBV6-4 and TRBJ2-1; no reliable D call. V shed 2 bases and J shed 0 bases, with 2 bases lying between them. The V gene's germline CDR1 is MRHNA and CDR2 SNTAGT. The CDR3 consists of 13 residues. The CDR3 bases are TGTGCCAGCAGTGACAGCTCCTACAATGAGCAGTTCTTC. This encodes CASSDSSYNEQFF.

The chain is built from TRBV30 and TRBJ2-1; D might be TRBD2 (7 bases). Between the trimmed V and J ends, which lost 2 bases and 0 bases, there was a span of 20 bases. The germline V gene encodes CDR1 GTSNPN and CDR2 SVGIG (reference sequence). The CDR3 contains 18 residues. Written as DNA, the CDR3 is TGTGCCTGGAGTTGGATAGTCGGGGGCGGGGGCTCCTACAATGAGCAGTTCTTC. As protein: CAWSWIVGGGGSYNEQFF.

The chain employs TRBV5-6 and TRBJ2-7; D perhaps matches TRBD1 (6 bases). The germline V gene has CDR1 SGHDT and CDR2 YYEEEE. The ends were cut back, 3 bases at V and 2 bases at J, with 18 bases in the middle. The CDR3 runs 16 residues. The CDR3 DNA reads TGTGCCAGCAGCTCAGACAACGGACAGTGGGCCTACGAGCAGTACTTC. Protein: CASSSDNGQWAYEQYF. Together with reference TRBV5-6 and TRBJ2-7, the CDR3 gives the full variable domain: DAGVTQSPTHLIKTRGQQVTLRCSPKSGHDTVSWYQQALGQGPQFIFQYYEEEERQRGNFPDRFSGHQFPNYSSELNVNALLLGDSALYLCASSSDNGQWAYEQYFGPGTRLTVT.

The rearrangement uses TRBV7-9 and TRBJ2-7; D is uncertain. The CDR3 totals 14 residues. CDR1 is SEHNR, CDR2 FQNEAQ, per germline (reference sequence). Between the trimmed V and J ends, which lost 0 bases and 0 bases, there was a span of 6 bases. Here the CDR3 DNA reads TGTGCCAGCAGCTTAGCCGAATCCTCCTACGAGCAGTACTTC. The encoded protein is CASSLAESSYEQYF.